A single TCR beta chain is shown here with its context. Its antigen is still unknown. No base quality values were provided; no much bigger clone lies one nucleotide off. TCRbeta CDR3 regions were amplified from genomic DNA using the immunoSEQ Assay, a bias-controlled multiplex PCR. On the authors' methods: Nucleated cell counts per sample were estimated from amplification of reference gene primers within the assay. To quantify the absolute abundance of each unique TCRbeta CDR3 rearrangement, sequence reads were collapsed and filtered. For each sample, productive Simpson clonality was calculated as the square root of Simpson's diversity index over productive rearrangements. Here the immuneACCESS table is served through TCRdb, limited to in-frame sequences with V and J called. Missing clones are a known gap in these copies; in checked studies unresolved V genes cover under half, and the rest lacks a known reason. V and J calls and clone size are those listed in that table; D and trimming were worked out from the DNA. Present in this sample are approximately 150,000 clones, nearly 90% of which were seen just once. Approximately 1.8% of the sample belongs to the ten largest clones.

Collaborating institutions collected whole blood in K2EDTA tubes following their own protocols. Collaborator samples were shipped for TCRbeta analysis as frozen whole blood, isolated PBMCs, or DNA extracted from either sample type. The data were obtained in a study of blood T cell repertoires in COVID-19 (dated by TCRdb to about 2020). At the level of the whole study: Samples covering the acute and convalescent phases of COVID-19 were provided by collaborators in the United States, Italy and Spain. The prospective study material was composed of cDNA or gDNA derived from T cells, B-cell-depleted T cells, or PBMCs. Subjects who had been exposed to COVID-19, were actively infected with it, or had recovered from it provided the deeply sampled blood TCRbeta repertoires that made up the dataset. The repertoires were made available in a free public database intended to serve as a resource for research on the immune response to SARS-CoV-2. Samples came from the ongoing ImmuneRACE study (first 160 participants) plus 1,254 subjects from 6 global collaborators. Sample metadata almost always included a de-identified subject ID, COVID-19 status, age in years and sex. HLA class I and class II types, where available, came from metadata supplied by the sample provider rather than from assay-based typing.

Study-level results and caveats: How much clinical and demographic metadata was included differed by source and by participant, and the metadata was provided uncurated.

Sequences were obtained from peripheral blood. This TCR came from an older man with acute or convalescent COVID-19.

The DNA sequence is as follows: TGCGCCAGCAGCTTGGATGGGAGATCTAATGAAAAACTGTTTTTT. This codes for CASSLDGRSNEKLFF. In this chain, TRBV5-1 is recombined with TRBJ1-4, with no reliable assignment of the D segment. V is pared back by 0 bases and J by 3 bases, with 9 bases lying between the germline termini. Spanning cysteine to phenylalanine, the CDR3 consists of 15 amino acids. Just CDR3 DNA is preserved here, 45 bases in frame from base 1. CDR1 is given as SGHRS and CDR2 as YFSETQ, both from the germline V gene.